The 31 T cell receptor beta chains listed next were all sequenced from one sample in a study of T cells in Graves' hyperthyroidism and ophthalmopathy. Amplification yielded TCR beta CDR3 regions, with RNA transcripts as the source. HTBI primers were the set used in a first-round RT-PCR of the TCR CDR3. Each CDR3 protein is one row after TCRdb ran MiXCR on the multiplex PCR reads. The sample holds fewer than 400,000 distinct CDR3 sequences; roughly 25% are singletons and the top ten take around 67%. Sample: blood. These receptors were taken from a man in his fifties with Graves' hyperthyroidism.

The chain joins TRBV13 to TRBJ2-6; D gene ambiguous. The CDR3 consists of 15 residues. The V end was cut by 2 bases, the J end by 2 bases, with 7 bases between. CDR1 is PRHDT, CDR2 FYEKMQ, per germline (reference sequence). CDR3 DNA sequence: TGTGCCAGCAGCTTACTAAGCGCTGGGGCCAACGTCCTGACTTTC. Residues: CASSLLSAGANVLTF.

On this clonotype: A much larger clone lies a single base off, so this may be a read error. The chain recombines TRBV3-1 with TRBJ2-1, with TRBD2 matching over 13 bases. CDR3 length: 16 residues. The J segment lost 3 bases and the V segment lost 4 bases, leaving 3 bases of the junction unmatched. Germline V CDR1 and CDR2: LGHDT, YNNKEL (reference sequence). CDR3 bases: TGTGCCAGCAGCCCCGGACTAGCGGGAGACTACAATGAGCAGTTCTTC. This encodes CASSPGLAGDYNEQFF.

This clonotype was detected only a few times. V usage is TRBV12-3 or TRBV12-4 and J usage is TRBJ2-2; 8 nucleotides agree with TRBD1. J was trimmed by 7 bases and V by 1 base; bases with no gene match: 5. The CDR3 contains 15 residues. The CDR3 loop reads CASSLGQGAIGELFF. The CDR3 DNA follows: TGTGCCAGCAGTTTAGGCCAGGGGGCGATCGGGGAGCTGTTTTTT.

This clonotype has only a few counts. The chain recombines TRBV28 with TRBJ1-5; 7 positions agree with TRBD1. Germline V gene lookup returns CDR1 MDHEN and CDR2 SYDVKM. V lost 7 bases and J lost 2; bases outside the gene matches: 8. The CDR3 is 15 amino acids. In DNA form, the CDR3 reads TGTGCCAGCACCCCGAGACAGGGCGGCAATCAGCCCCAGCATTTT. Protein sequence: CASTPRQGGNQPQHF.

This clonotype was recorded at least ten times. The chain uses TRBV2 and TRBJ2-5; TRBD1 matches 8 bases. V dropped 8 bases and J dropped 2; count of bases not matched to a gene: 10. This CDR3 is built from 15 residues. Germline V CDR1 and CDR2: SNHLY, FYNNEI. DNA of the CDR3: TGTGCCAGCGGAAGGACAGGGCAGCGACAAGAGACCCAGTACTTC. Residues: CASGRTGQRQETQYF. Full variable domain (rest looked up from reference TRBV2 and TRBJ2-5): EPEVTQTPSHQVTQMGQEVILRCVPISNHLYFYWYRQILGQKVEFLVSFYNNEISEKSEIFDDQFSVERPDGSNFTLKIRSTKLEDSAMYFCASGRTGQRQETQYFGPGTRLLVL.

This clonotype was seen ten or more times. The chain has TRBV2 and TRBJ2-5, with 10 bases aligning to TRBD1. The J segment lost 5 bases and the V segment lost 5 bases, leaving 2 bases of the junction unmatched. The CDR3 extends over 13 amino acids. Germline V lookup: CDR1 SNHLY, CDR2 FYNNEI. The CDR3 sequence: CASSRQGAETQYF. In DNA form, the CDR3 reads TGTGCCAGCAGTAGACAGGGGGCCGAGACCCAGTACTTC.

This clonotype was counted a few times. In DNA, the CDR3 is TGTGCCAGCCGAGACCCAGCGGAACCCAAAAACATTCAGTACTTC. Translating it yields CASRDPAEPKNIQYF. The chain uses TRBV27 and TRBJ2-4, with D tentatively TRBD2 (5 bases). The V end was cut by 8 bases, the J end by 2 bases, with 16 bases between. The germline CDR1 and CDR2 sequences are MNHEY and SMNVEV (reference sequence). CDR3 length: 15 amino acids.

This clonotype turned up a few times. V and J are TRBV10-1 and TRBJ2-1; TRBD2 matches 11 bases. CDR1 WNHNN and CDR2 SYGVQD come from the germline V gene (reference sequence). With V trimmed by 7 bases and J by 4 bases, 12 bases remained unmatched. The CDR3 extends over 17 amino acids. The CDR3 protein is CASKISSSGRTYNEQFF. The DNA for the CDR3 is TGCGCCAGCAAAATTAGCTCTAGCGGGAGGACATACAATGAGCAGTTCTTC.

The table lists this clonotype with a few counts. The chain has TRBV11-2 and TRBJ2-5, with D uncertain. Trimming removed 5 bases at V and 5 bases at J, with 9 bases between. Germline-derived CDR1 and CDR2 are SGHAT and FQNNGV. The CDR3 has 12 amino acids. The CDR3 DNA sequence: TGTGCCAGCAGCCGGTCCGGGGAGACCCAGTACTTC. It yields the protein CASSRSGETQYF.

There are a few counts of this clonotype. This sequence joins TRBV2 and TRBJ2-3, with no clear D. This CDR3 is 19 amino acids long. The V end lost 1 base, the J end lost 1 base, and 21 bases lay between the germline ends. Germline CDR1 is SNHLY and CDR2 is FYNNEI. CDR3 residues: CASSEGQGNGLGRTDTQYF. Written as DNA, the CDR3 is TGTGCCAGCAGTGAAGGGCAAGGGAACGGGCTCGGCCGCACAGATACGCAGTATTTT. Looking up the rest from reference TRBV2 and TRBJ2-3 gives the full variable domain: EPEVTQTPSHQVTQMGQEVILRCVPISNHLYFYWYRQILGQKVEFLVSFYNNEISEKSEIFDDQFSVERPDGSNFTLKIRSTKLEDSAMYFCASSEGQGNGLGRTDTQYFGPGTRLTVL.

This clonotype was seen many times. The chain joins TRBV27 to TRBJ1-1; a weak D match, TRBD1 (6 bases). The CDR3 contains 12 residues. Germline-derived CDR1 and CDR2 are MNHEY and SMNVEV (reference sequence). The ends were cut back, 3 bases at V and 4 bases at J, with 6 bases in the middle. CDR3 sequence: CASSFRGTEAFF. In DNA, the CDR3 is TGTGCCAGCAGTTTCAGGGGCACTGAAGCTTTCTTT.

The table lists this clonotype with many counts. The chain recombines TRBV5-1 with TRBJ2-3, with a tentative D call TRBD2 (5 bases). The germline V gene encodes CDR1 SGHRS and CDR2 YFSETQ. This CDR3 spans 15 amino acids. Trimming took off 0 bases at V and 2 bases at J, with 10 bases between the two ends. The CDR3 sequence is CASSLAGEYTDTQYF. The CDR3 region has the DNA TGCGCCAGCAGCTTGGCCGGGGAATACACAGATACGCAGTATTTT.

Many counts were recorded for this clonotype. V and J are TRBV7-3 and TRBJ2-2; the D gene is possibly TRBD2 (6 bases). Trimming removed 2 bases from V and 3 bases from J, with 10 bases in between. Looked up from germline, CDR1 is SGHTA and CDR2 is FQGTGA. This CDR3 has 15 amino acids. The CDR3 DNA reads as TGTGCCAGCAGCTTAGGTAGCGGTGACACCGGGGAGCTGTTTTTT. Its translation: CASSLGSGDTGELFF.

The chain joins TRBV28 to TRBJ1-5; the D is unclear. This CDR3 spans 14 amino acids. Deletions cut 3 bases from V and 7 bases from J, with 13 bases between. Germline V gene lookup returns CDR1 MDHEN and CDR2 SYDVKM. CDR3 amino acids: CASSLNGRSQPQHF. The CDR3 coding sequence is TGTGCCAGCAGTTTGAACGGACGAAGCCAGCCCCAGCATTTT.

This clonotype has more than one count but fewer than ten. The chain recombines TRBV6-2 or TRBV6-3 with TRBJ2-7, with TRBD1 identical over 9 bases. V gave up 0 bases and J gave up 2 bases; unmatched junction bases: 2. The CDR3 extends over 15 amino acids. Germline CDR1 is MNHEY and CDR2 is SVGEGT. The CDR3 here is CASSYSGQGTYEQYF. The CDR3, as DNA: TGTGCCAGCAGTTACTCCGGACAGGGGACCTACGAGCAGTACTTC.

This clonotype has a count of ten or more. Here the CDR3 reads CASSYSAGKGETQYF. The CDR3 bases are TGTGCCAGCAGTTACTCGGCGGGAAAGGGAGAGACCCAGTACTTC. The chain employs TRBV6-5 and TRBJ2-5, with a weak D call TRBD2 (6 bases). There are 15 residues in the CDR3. The V gene's germline CDR1 is MNHEY and CDR2 SVGAGI. Trimming removed 0 bases from V and 4 bases from J, with 12 bases in between.

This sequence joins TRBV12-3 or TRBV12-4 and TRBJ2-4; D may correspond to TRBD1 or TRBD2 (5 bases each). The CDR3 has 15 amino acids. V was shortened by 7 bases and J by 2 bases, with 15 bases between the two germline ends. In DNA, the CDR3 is TGTGCCAGCACCGATGCTTGGGACCCCAAAAACATTCAGTACTTC. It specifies CASTDAWDPKNIQYF.

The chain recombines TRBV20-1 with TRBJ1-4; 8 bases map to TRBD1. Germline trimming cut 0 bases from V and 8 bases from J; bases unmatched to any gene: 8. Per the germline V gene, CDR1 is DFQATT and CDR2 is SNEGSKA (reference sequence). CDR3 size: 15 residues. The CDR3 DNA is TGCAGTGCTAGAGATCACAGGGGGGCGCTGGAAAAACTGTTTTTT. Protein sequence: CSARDHRGALEKLFF.

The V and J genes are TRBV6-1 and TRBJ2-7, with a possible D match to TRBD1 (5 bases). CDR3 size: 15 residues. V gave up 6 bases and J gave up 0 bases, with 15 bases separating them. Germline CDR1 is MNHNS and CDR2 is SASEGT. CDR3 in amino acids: CASRPGQGSSYEQYF. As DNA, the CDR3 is TGTGCCAGCAGACCCGGACAAGGCAGCTCCTACGAGCAGTACTTC.

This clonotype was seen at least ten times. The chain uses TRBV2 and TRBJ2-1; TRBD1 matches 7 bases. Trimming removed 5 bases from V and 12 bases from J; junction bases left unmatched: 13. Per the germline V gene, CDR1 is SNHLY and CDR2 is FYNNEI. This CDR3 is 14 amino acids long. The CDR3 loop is CASSNRGQSSLQFF. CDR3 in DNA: TGTGCCAGCAGTAACCGGGGACAGTCTTCGCTGCAGTTCTTC.

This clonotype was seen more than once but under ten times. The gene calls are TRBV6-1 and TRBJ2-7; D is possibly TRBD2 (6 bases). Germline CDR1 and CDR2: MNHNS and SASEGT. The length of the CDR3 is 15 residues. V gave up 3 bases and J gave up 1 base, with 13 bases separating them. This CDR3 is CASSDTGLRSYEQYF. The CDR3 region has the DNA TGTGCCAGCAGTGATACGGGACTGAGGTCCTACGAGCAGTACTTC.

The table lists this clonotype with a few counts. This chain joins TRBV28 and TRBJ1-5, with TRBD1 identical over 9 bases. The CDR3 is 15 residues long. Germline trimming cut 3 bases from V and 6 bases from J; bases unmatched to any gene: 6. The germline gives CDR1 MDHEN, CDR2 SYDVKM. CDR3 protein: CASSFLTGGIQPQHF. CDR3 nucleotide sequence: TGTGCCAGCAGTTTTCTGACAGGGGGGATTCAGCCCCAGCATTTT.

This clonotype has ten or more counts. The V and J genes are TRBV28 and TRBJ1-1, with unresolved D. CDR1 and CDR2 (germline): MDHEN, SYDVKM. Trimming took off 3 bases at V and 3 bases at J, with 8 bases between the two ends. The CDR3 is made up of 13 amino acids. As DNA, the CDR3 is TGTGCCAGCAGTTTTAGGGTGTACACTGAAGCTTTCTTT. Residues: CASSFRVYTEAFF.

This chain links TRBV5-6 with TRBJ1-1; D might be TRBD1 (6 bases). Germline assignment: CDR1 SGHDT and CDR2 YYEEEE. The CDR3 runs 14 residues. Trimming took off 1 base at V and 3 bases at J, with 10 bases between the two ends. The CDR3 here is CASSLTGADTEAFF. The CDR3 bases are TGTGCCAGCAGCTTGACGGGGGCCGACACTGAAGCTTTCTTT.

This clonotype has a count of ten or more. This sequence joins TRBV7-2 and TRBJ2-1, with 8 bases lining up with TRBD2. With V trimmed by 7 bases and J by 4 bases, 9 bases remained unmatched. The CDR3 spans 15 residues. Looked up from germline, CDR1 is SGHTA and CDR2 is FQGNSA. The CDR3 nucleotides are TGTGCCAGCACCGAGAGCGGGAGAGCATACAATGAGCAGTTCTTC. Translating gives CASTESGRAYNEQFF.

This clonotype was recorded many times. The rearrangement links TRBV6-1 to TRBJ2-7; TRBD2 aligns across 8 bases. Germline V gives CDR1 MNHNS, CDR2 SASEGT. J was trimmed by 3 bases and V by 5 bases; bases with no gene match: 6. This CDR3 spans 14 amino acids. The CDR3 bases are TGTGCCAGCAGTTCACTAGCGGAGAACTACGAGCAGTACTTC. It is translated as CASSSLAENYEQYF.

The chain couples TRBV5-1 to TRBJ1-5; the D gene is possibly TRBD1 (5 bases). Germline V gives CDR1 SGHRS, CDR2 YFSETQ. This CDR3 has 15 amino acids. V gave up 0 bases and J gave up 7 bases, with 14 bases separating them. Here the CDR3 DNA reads TGCGCCAGCAGCTTGGCCGGGGGTTTCGGACAGCCCCAGCATTTT. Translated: CASSLAGGFGQPQHF.

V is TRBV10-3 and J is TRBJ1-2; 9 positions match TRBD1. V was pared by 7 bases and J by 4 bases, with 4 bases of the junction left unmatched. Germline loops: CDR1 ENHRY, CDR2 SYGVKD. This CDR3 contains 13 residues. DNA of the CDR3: TGTGCCATCAAAATGGGACAGGGCTATGGCTACACCTTC. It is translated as CAIKMGQGYGYTF.

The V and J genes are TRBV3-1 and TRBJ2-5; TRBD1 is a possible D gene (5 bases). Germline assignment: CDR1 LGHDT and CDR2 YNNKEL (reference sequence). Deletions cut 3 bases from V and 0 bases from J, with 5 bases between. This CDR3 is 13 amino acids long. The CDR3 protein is CASSHRDQETQYF. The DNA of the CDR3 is TGTGCCAGCAGCCACAGGGACCAAGAGACCCAGTACTTC.

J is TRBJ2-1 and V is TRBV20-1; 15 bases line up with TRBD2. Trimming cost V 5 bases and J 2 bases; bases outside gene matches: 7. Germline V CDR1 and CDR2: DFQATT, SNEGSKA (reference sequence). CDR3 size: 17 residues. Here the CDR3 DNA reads TGCAGTGCTCAGGGACTAGCGGGAGGCCAACCCTACAATGAGCAGTTCTTC. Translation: CSAQGLAGGQPYNEQFF.

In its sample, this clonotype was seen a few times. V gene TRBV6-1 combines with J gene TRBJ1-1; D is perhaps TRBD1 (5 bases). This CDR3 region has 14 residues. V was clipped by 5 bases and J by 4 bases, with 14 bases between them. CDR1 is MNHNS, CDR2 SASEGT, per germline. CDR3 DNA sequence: TGTGCCAGCAGTCCGCCGGGACGGCCCACTGAAGCTTTCTTT. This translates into CASSPPGRPTEAFF.